The following is a T cell receptor beta chain sequence with its context. Its antigen is undetermined. The sample belongs to a study of long-term antiretroviral therapy in people with HIV. General study points: Among HIV repertoires, CDR3 length ranges were narrower than those of controls. Relative to transplant donor controls, diversity remained lower despite increasing after ART. Across all time points, the repertoire was dominated by clones that expanded before ART.

Trimming removed 5 bases from V and 0 bases from J; junction bases left unmatched: 6. Germline V CDR1 and CDR2: PRHDT, FYEKMQ (reference sequence). This CDR3 region has 15 residues. At the survey level, the v3.0 immunoSEQ assay was run. Sequencing had a target that covered 40,000-50,000 T-cell genomes per sample. Sequencing used immunoSEQ multiplex PCR; TCRdb keeps in-frame clones, though not all of them. Of tens of thousands of clones listed, over 75% are singletons. The input for sequencing was unsorted PBMCs, taken about 3.5 years after starting antiretroviral therapy. The sequence was obtained from a man younger than 35 with HIV. The V and J genes are TRBV13 and TRBJ2-7; 8 nucleotides line up with TRBD2. CDR3 nucleotides: TGTGCCAGCAGCGAAAGCGGGAGACGCTCCTACGAGCAGTACTTC. This sequence encodes CASSESGRRSYEQYF.